This paragraph reports one T cell receptor (beta chain). This sample stems from a study of technical replicates of blood from several donors. Assay used: immunoSEQ multiplex PCR; TCRdb lists only in-frame clones, some missing. Here the sample spans 54,000 or so clones, 90% to 95% being singletons. The sequencing sample was made of T cells isolated from PBMCs. This TCR was recovered from a human donor in good health.

The CDR3 reads CASSGVGANVLTF. The CDR3 bases are TGTGCCAGCTCCGGGGTAGGGGCCAACGTCCTGACTTTC. This chain links TRBV18 with TRBJ2-6, with a tentative D call TRBD2 (5 bases). Germline CDR1 reads KGHSH; CDR2 reads LQKENI. Trimming removed 6 bases from V and 4 bases from J, with 7 bases in between. This CDR3 has 13 amino acids.